Sequencing of this TCR beta chain was carried out in a study of cytomegalovirus exposure and HLA in healthy donors. Remarks on this clone: Antigen specificity is unknown.

General study findings and limits: Most TCR sequences were uncommon, yet certain public TCRs appeared in many donors. Investigators reported around 150 TCR beta chains as tied to cytomegalovirus.

TCRdb's table, derived via immunoSEQ multiplex PCR, lists solely in-frame clones and lacks some. The top ten hold 2% to 2.5% of the sample, which has some 120,000 clones, about nine tenths seen once. With V trimmed by 3 bases and J by 6 bases, 4 bases remained unmatched. Germline V gives CDR1 MRHNA, CDR2 SNTAGT. The CDR3 contains 14 residues. The genes are TRBV6-4 and TRBJ1-5; 8 bases agree with TRBD1. Sample: PBMCs. The source of this sequence is a woman aged 18-30 years in good health and CMV-seronegative. For the CDR3, the DNA is TGTGCCAGCAGTGAGCAGGGGGCCGCTCAGCCCCAGCATTTT. It is translated as CASSEQGAAQPQHF.